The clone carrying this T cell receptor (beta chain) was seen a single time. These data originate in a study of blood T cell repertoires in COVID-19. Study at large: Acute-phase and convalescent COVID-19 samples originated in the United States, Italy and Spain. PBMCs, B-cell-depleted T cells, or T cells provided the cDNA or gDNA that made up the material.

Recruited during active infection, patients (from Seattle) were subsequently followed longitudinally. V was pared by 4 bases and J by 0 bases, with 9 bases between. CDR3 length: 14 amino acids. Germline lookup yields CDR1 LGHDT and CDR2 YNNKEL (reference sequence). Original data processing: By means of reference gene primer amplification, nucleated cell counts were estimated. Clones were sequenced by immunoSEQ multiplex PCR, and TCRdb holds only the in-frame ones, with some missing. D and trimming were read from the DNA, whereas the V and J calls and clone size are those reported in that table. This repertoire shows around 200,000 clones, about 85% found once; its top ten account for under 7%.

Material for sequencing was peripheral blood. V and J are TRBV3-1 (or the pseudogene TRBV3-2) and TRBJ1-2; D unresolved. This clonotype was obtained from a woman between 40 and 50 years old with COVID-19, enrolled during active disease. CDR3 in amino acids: CASSPSSSNYGYTF. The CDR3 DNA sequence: TGTGCCAGCAGCCCCTCAAGCTCTAACTATGGCTACACCTTC.